The 17 T cell receptor beta chains presented below share a single source sample, sequenced in a study of T cell repertoires and HLA-DP antigens. Antigens of these TCRs are unknown. The table came from immunoSEQ multiplex PCR; TCRdb's copy has only in-frame clones and leaves some out. The table shows some 110,000 clones, with 90% to 95% occurring only once. Material for sequencing was CD4+ T cells from PBMCs. The receptors come from a woman aged 18 to 35 in good health and CMV-seronegative.

The CDR3 DNA is TGTGCCAGTAGTTGGGGGGATAGGCAGCCCCAGCATTTT. It translates to CASSWGDRQPQHF. This rearrangement joins TRBV19 to TRBJ1-5, with D possibly being TRBD1 (5 bases). V was cut by 5 bases and J by 7 bases, with 12 bases left in between. The CDR3 has 13 residues. Germline V gives CDR1 LNHDA, CDR2 SQIVND (reference sequence). The entire variable domain, with the rest obtained from reference TRBV19 and TRBJ1-5, is as follows: DGGITQSPKYLFRKEGQNVTLSCEQNLNHDAMYWYRQDPGQGLRLIYYSQIVNDFQKGDIAEGYSVSREKKESFPLTVTSAQKNPTAFYLCASSWGDRQPQHFGDGTRLSIL.

This rearrangement joins TRBV9 to TRBJ2-5, with 10 bases fitting TRBD2. Germline CDR1 and CDR2: SGDLS and YYNGEE. The V gene end was trimmed by 0 bases and the J gene end by 5 bases; junction bases not matched to a gene: 13. CDR3 length equals 18 residues. The CDR3 sequence is CASSVASAGGLGQETQYF. The DNA for the CDR3 is TGTGCCAGCAGCGTAGCTTCAGCGGGGGGGCTAGGGCAGGAGACCCAGTACTTC.

This clone was picked up a small number of times. The gene calls are TRBV7-8 and TRBJ1-6; D is undetermined. This CDR3 is built from 16 residues. Germline-derived CDR1 and CDR2 are SGHVS and FQNEAQ. V lost 1 base and J 9 bases, leaving 16 bases between the germline ends. The CDR3 DNA reads TGTGCCAGCAGCTTAGACAGTGGGATTCTAGGTTCACCCCTCCACTTT. Encoded protein: CASSLDSGILGSPLHF.

This chain connects TRBV4-3 to TRBJ1-2; D is unresolved. Trimming cost V 1 base and J 6 bases, with 12 bases left between them. The CDR3 runs 14 residues. CDR1 LGHNA and CDR2 YSLEER come from the germline V gene. The CDR3 is CASSQVLGGHGYTF. CDR3 coding DNA: TGCGCCAGCAGCCAAGTGCTGGGTGGTCATGGCTACACCTTC.

The chain is built from TRBV10-3 and TRBJ2-2; D possibly corresponds to TRBD2 (5 bases). This CDR3 has 16 residues. Trimming stripped 5 bases from V and 2 bases from J, with 15 bases between. CDR1 is ENHRY, CDR2 SYGVKD, per germline. The CDR3 DNA is TGTGCCATCAGTCCCGGGGTACAGCCTAACACCGGGGAGCTGTTTTTT. Translation gives CAISPGVQPNTGELFF.

The chain uses TRBV20-1 and TRBJ2-4, with a tentative D call TRBD1 (6 bases). This CDR3 region has 11 residues. CDR1 is DFQATT, CDR2 SNEGSKA, per germline (reference sequence). Trimming removed 6 bases from V and 6 bases from J, with 9 bases in between. The DNA of the CDR3 is TGCAGTGCCCTACAGGGAAACATTCAGTACTTC. This translates into CSALQGNIQYF.

This chain uses TRBV12-5 with TRBJ2-7, with D perhaps assigned TRBD1 or TRBD2 (5 bases each). V lost 3 bases, J lost 3 bases, and 15 bases lay in between. The CDR3 is made up of 15 amino acids. The germline CDR1 and CDR2 sequences are LGHNT and FRNRAP. CDR3 in amino acids: CASGLPGRLNYEQYF. CDR3 DNA sequence: TGTGCTAGTGGTTTACCGGGACGGCTGAACTACGAGCAGTACTTC.

Concerning this clone itself: Other DNA variants within this sample encode the same CDR3. The chain couples TRBV19 to TRBJ1-4, with a possible D match to TRBD1 (5 bases). V gave up 1 base and J gave up 7 bases, with 10 bases separating them. Germline V gene sequence: CDR1 LNHDA, CDR2 SQIVND (reference sequence). This CDR3 is 14 amino acids long. The DNA for the CDR3 is TGTGCCAGTAGTATAGGTCAGGGCGGTGAAAAACTGTTTTTT. Protein sequence: CASSIGQGGEKLFF.

The CDR3 sequence is CASSLTGLAADTQYF. CDR3 in DNA: TGCGCCAGCAGCTTGACAGGGTTAGCAGCAGATACGCAGTATTTT. The chain combines TRBV5-1 with TRBJ2-3, with D perhaps TRBD1 (6 bases). The germline V gene has CDR1 SGHRS and CDR2 YFSETQ. CDR3 length: 15 amino acids. V was cut by 1 base and J by 4 bases, with 13 bases left in between.

This chain connects TRBV5-5 to TRBJ1-2; maybe TRBD1 (5 bases). Trimming pared 0 bases from V and 3 bases from J, leaving 9 bases between. The CDR3 runs 14 residues. From germline, CDR1 is SGHKS and CDR2 YYEKEE (reference sequence). The CDR3, as DNA: TGTGCCAGCAGCTTGGGAGGGGTCGACTATGGCTACACCTTC. It yields the protein CASSLGGVDYGYTF.

This chain links TRBV27 with TRBJ1-5; D not certain. This CDR3 region has 13 residues. V was cut by 6 bases and J by 0 bases, with 6 bases left in between. Germline CDR1 reads MNHEY; CDR2 reads SMNVEV (reference sequence). Written as DNA, the CDR3 is TGTGCCAGCAGACGGTATAGCAATCAGCCCCAGCATTTT. It translates to CASRRYSNQPQHF.

CDR3 residues: CASSPPGTMTYNEQFF. In nucleotides, the CDR3 is TGTGCCAGCAGCCCGCCCGGGACCATGACCTACAATGAGCAGTTCTTC. V gene TRBV11-3 combines with J gene TRBJ2-1; D possibly uses TRBD1 or TRBD2 (5 bases each). The CDR3 sequence is 16 residues long. V lost 5 bases and J 2 bases, leaving 16 bases between the germline ends. From germline, CDR1 is SGHNT and CDR2 YENEEA.

This chain links TRBV5-6 with TRBJ2-2; D is undetermined. Germline CDR1 SGHDT, CDR2 YYEEEE. CDR3 size: 15 residues. Trimming removed 1 base from V and 1 base from J, with 8 bases in between. The CDR3 here is CASSLPRENTGELFF. In DNA form, the CDR3 reads TGTGCCAGCAGCTTGCCAAGAGAGAACACCGGGGAGCTGTTTTTT.

The chain carries TRBV19 and TRBJ1-2; TRBD1 agrees at 7 bases. The CDR3 loop spans 13 amino acids. The J segment lost 9 bases and the V segment lost 5 bases, leaving 9 bases of the junction unmatched. CDR1 LNHDA and CDR2 SQIVND come from the germline V gene (reference sequence). The CDR3 loop is CASSSTDRASYTF. CDR3 nucleotide sequence: TGTGCCAGTAGTTCCACAGACAGGGCGAGCTACACCTTC.

V and J are TRBV4-3 and TRBJ2-7; D possibly corresponds to TRBD2 (7 bases). The length of the CDR3 is 14 residues. Trimming removed 9 bases at V and 4 bases at J, with 19 bases between. Germline-derived CDR1 and CDR2 are LGHNA and YSLEER. The CDR3 loop reads CASVRGAEEYEQYV. The CDR3 bases are TGCGCCAGTGTTCGGGGGGCGGAAGAATACGAGCAGTACGTC.

The gene calls are TRBV25-1 and TRBJ2-2; a weak D match, TRBD1 (5 bases). The CDR3 has 15 amino acids. Trimming removed 1 base at V and 4 bases at J, with 10 bases between. The germline V gene has CDR1 MGHDK and CDR2 SYGVNS. CDR3 in DNA: TGTGCCAGCAGTGAATCCAAGGGGATCACCGGGGAGCTGTTTTTT. It specifies CASSESKGITGELFF.

The chain employs TRBV4-1 and TRBJ1-5, with TRBD1 identical over 7 bases. The V gene's germline CDR1 is MGHRA and CDR2 YSYEKL. Trimming at V came to 5 bases and at J to 4 bases, leaving 11 bases not matched to a gene. The CDR3 sequence is 16 residues long. CDR3 DNA sequence: TGCGCCAGCAGCTCGATTGGAGGGGGCAAGAATCAGCCCCAGCATTTT. Amino acids: CASSSIGGGKNQPQHF.